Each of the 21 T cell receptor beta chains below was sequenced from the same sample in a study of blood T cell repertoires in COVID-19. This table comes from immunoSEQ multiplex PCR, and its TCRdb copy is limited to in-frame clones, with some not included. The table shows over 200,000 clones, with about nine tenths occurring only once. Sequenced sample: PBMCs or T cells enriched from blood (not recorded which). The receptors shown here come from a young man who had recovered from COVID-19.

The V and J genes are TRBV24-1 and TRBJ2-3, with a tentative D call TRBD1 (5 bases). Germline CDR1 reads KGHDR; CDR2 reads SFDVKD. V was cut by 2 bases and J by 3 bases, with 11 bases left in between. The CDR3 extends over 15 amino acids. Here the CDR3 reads CATSDSRVRTDTQYF. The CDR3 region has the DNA TGTGCCACCAGTGATTCCAGGGTAAGGACAGATACGCAGTATTTT.

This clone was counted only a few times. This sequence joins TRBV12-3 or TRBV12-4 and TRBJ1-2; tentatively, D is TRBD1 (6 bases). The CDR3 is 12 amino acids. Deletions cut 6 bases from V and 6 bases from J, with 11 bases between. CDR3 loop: CASRRGGDGYTF. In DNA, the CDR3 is TGTGCCAGCAGGAGAGGGGGGGATGGCTACACCTTC.

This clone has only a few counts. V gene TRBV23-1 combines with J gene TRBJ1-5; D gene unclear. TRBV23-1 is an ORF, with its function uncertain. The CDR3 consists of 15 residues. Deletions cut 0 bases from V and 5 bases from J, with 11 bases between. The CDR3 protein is CASSQSLSDYQPQHF. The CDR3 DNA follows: TGCGCCAGCAGTCAATCGCTCAGCGACTATCAGCCCCAGCATTTT.

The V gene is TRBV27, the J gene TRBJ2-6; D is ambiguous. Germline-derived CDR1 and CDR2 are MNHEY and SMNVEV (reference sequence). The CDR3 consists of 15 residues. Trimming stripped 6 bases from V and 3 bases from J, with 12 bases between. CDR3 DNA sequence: TGTGCCAGCAGGCACTTAAACAGTGGGGCCAACGTCCTGACTTTC. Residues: CASRHLNSGANVLTF.

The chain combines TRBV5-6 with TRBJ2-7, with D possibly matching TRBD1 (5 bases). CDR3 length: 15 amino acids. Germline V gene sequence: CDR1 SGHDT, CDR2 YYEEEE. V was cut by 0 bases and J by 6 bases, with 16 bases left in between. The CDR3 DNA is TGTGCCAGCAGCTTGGCAGGGTACATGTCCCCCGAGCAGTACTTC. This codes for CASSLAGYMSPEQYF.

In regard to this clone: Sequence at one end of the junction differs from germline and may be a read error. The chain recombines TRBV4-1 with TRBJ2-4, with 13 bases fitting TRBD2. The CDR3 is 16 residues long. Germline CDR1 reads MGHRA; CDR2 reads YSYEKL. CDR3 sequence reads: CASSQGLAGGKDIQYF. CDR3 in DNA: TGCGCCAGCAGCCAAGGACTAGCGGGGGGCAAAGACATTCAGTACTTC.

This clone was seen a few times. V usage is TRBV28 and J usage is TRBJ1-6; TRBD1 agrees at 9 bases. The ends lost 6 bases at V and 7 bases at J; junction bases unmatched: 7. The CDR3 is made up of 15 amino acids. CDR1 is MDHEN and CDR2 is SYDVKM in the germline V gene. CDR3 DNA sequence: TGTGCCAGCAGAAGTCGGACAGGGGTCAATTCACCCCTCCACTTT. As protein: CASRSRTGVNSPLHF.

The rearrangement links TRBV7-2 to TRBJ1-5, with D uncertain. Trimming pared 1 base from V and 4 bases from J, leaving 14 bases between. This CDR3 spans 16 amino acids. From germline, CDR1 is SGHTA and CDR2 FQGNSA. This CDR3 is CASSLVPRGRNQPQHF. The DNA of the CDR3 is TGTGCCAGCAGCTTAGTCCCCCGGGGTAGGAATCAGCCCCAGCATTTT. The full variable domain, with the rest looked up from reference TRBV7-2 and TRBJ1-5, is GAGVSQSPSNKVTEKGKDVELRCDPISGHTALYWYRQSLGQGLEFLIYFQGNSAPDKSGLPSDRFSAERTGGSVSTLTIQRTQQEDSAVYLCASSLVPRGRNQPQHFGDGTRLSIL.

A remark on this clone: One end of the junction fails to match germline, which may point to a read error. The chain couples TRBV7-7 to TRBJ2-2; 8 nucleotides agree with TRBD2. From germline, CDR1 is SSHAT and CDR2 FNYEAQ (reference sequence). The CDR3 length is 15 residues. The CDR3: CASSLAGRRTGELFF. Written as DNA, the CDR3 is TGTGCTAGCAGCTTAGCGGGGCGCCGCACCGGGGAGCTGTTTTTT.

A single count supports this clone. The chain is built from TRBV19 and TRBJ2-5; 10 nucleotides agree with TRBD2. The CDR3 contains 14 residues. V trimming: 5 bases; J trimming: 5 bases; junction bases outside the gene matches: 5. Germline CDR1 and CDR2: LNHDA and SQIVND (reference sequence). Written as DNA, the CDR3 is TGTGCCAGTAGTGAGCGGGGGGGCCGGGAGACCCAGTACTTC. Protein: CASSERGGRETQYF.

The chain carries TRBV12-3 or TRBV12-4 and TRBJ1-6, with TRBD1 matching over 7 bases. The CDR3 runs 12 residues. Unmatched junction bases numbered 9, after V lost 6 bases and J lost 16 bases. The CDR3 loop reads CASSPRQGPLHF. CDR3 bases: TGTGCCAGCAGCCCAAGACAGGGCCCGCTCCACTTT.

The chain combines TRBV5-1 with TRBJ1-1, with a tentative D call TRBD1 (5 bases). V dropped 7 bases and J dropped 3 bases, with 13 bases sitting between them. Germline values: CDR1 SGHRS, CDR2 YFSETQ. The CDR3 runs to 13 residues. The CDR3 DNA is TGCGCCAGCGGTTCACAGGATTACACTGAAGCTTTCTTT. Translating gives CASGSQDYTEAFF.

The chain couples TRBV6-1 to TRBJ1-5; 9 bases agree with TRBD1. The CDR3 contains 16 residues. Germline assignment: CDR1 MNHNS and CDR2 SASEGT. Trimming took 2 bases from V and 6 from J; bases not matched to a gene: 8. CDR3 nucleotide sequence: TGTGCCAGCAGTGAACCGGGACAGGGCTATGCTCAGCCCCAGCATTTT. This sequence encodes CASSEPGQGYAQPQHF.

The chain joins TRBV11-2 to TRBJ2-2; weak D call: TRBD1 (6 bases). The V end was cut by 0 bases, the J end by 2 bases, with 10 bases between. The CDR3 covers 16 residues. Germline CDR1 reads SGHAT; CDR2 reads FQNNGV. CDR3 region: CASSLDLGANTGELFF. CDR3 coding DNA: TGTGCCAGCAGCTTAGATCTGGGGGCCAACACCGGGGAGCTGTTTTTT.

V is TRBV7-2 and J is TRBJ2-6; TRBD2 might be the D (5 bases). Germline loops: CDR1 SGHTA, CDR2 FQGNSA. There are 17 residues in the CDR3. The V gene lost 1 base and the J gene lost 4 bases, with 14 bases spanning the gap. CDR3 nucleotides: TGTGCCAGCAGCTTAGGAAGCGGAAACTCCGGGGCCAACGTCCTGACTTTC. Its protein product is CASSLGSGNSGANVLTF.

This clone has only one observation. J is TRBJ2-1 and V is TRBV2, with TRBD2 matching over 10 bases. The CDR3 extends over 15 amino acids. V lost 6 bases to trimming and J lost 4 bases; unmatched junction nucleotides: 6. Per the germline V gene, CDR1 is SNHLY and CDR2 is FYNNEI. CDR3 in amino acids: CASRAGLADYNEQFF. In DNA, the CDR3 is TGTGCCAGCAGGGCTGGACTAGCGGATTACAATGAGCAGTTCTTC.

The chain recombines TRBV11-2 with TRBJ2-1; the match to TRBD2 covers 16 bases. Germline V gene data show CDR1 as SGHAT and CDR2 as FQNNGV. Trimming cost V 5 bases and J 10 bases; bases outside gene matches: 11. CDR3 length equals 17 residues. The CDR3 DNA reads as TGTGCCAGCAGCCGCGGGACTAGCGGGAGGGCCTCGACAGAGCAGTTCTTC. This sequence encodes CASSRGTSGRASTEQFF.

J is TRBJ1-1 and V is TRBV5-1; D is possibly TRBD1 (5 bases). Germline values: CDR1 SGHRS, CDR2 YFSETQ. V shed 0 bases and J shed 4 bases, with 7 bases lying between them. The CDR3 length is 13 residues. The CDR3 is CASSLAGSTEAFF. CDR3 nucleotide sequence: TGCGCCAGCAGCTTGGCAGGGTCCACTGAAGCTTTCTTT.

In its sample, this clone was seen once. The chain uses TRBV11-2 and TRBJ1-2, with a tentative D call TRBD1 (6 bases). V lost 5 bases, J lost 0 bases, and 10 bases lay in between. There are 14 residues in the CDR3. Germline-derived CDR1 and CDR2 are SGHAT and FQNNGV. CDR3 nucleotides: TGTGCCAGCAGCGCGCGGACAGCTAACTATGGCTACACCTTC. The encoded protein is CASSARTANYGYTF.

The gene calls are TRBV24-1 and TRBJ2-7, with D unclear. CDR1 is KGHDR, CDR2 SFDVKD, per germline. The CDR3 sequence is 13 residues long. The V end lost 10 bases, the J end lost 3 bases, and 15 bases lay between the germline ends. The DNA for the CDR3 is TGTGCCACTTCTCTGAATGTCGGCTACGAGCAGTACTTC. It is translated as CATSLNVGYEQYF.

In nucleotides, the CDR3 is TGTGCCAGCAGTTTATCGAACGGGAACACTGAAGCTTTCTTT. It codes for CASSLSNGNTEAFF. J is TRBJ1-1 and V is TRBV27, with D hard to call. The CDR3 covers 14 residues. Germline V CDR1 and CDR2: MNHEY, SMNVEV (reference sequence). Trimming shortened V by 0 bases and J by 1 base, and 6 bases separated the two germline ends.